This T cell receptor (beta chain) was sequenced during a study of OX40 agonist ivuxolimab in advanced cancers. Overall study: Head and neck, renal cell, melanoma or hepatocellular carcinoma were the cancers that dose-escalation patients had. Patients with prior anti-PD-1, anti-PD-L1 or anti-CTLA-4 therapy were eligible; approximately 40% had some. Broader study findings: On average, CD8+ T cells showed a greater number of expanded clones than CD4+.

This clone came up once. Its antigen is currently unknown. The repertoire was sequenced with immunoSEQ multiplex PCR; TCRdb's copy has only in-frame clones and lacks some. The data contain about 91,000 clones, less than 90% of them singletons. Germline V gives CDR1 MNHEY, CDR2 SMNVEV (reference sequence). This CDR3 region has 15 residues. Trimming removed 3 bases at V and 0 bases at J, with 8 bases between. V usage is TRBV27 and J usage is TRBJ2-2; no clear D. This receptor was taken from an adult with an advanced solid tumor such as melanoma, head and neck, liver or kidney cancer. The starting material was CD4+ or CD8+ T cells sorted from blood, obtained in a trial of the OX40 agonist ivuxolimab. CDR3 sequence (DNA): TGTGCCAGCAGTTTTATAGGGACGAACACCGGGGAGCTGTTTTTT. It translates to CASSFIGTNTGELFF.